This entry lists 25 T cell receptor beta chains sequenced from one sample in a study of blood T cell repertoires in COVID-19. Sequencing was performed with immunoSEQ multiplex PCR; in TCRdb, only in-frame clones are kept and a portion is missing. The sample yields roughly 440,000 clones, 70% to 90% seen once. The specimen was peripheral blood. Receptors were obtained from a woman between 45 and 65 years old with COVID-19, enrolled during active disease.

This chain joins TRBV6-1 and TRBJ1-2; tentatively, D is TRBD1 (6 bases). Trimming cost V 2 bases and J 4 bases, with 11 bases left between them. Germline lookup yields CDR1 MNHNS and CDR2 SASEGT. The CDR3 runs to 14 residues. The CDR3 nucleotides are TGTGCCAGCAGTGAAATCAGGGGAAGCTATGGCTACACCTTC. Its translation: CASSEIRGSYGYTF.

The chain employs TRBV15 and TRBJ1-4; 10 bases map to TRBD1. CDR1 is LNHNV, CDR2 YYDKDF, per germline (reference sequence). This CDR3 spans 15 amino acids. The J segment lost 8 bases and the V segment lost 0 bases, leaving 3 bases of the junction unmatched. CDR3: CATSRDLGQGEKLFF. The CDR3 nucleotides are TGTGCCACCAGCAGAGATCTGGGACAGGGGGAAAAACTGTTTTTT. Filled out from reference TRBV15 and TRBJ1-4, the complete variable domain reads DAMVIQNPRYQVTQFGKPVTLSCSQTLNHNVMYWYQQKSSQAPKLLFHYYDKDFNNEADTPDNFQSRRPNTSFCFLDIRSPGLGDTAMYLCATSRDLGQGEKLFFGSGTQLSVL.

The chain has TRBV7-8 and TRBJ1-4, with 9 bases matching TRBD1. With V trimmed by 3 bases and J by 0 bases, 2 bases remained unmatched. The CDR3 totals 16 residues. Germline lookup yields CDR1 SGHVS and CDR2 FQNEAQ. CDR3 sequence: CASSFTGGTTNEKLFF. Here the CDR3 DNA reads TGTGCCAGCAGCTTTACAGGGGGCACAACTAATGAAAAACTGTTTTTT.

This clone has a handful of counts. The CDR3: CASQTGRVTNEQFF. The CDR3 nucleotides are TGTGCCAGTCAGACAGGGAGAGTAACCAATGAGCAGTTCTTC. The chain uses TRBV19 and TRBJ2-1, with 7 bases aligning to TRBD1. The CDR3 sequence is 14 residues long. Germline CDR1 reads LNHDA; CDR2 reads SQIVND (reference sequence). The J segment lost 6 bases and the V segment lost 8 bases, leaving 10 bases of the junction unmatched.

The chain carries TRBV6-1 and TRBJ2-7, with 8 bases aligning to TRBD2. V lost 7 bases, J lost 6 bases, and 8 bases stayed unmatched. CDR3 length: 13 residues. Per germline, CDR1 MNHNS and CDR2 SASEGT. The CDR3 region has the DNA TGTGCCAGCACCGACGGGGGGGTGAGCGAGCAGTACTTC. Translating it yields CASTDGGVSEQYF.

The chain joins TRBV6-2 or TRBV6-3 to TRBJ2-7, with TRBD1 matching 11 bases. CDR3 length: 14 amino acids. The germline CDR1 and CDR2 sequences are MNHEY and SVGEGT. Losses at the gene ends were 6 bases for V and 4 bases for J; bases not matched to a gene: 5. CDR3 bases: TGTGCCAGCAGCCGAGGACAGGGGGCTTACGAGCAGTACTTC. It yields the protein CASSRGQGAYEQYF.

The gene calls are TRBV2 and TRBJ2-7, with TRBD1 matching 11 bases. The trim removed 6 bases at V and 5 bases at J, leaving 3 bases unmatched. The CDR3 consists of 13 residues. Germline V lookup: CDR1 SNHLY, CDR2 FYNNEI. The DNA for the CDR3 is TGTGCCAGCAGCCCGGGACAGGGGGACGAGCAGTACTTC. Translated, it gives CASSPGQGDEQYF.

V and J are TRBV5-6 and TRBJ1-2; TRBD1 might be the D (6 bases). V was clipped by 4 bases and J by 4 bases, with 11 bases between them. Germline assignment: CDR1 SGHDT and CDR2 YYEEEE. This CDR3 is 13 amino acids long. DNA for the CDR3: TGTGCCAGCAGCGCGACAGGCCCCTATGGCTACACCTTC. Amino acid sequence: CASSATGPYGYTF.

J is TRBJ2-2 and V is TRBV4-2; no firm D call. This CDR3 contains 15 residues. Germline CDR1 is LGHNA and CDR2 is YNFKEQ. Trimming shortened V by 5 bases and J by 4 bases, and 14 bases separated the two germline ends. Here the CDR3 reads CASSFSPGSTGELFF. CDR3 coding DNA: TGTGCCAGCAGCTTTTCCCCCGGGTCCACCGGGGAGCTGTTTTTT.

The V call is TRBV2, the J call TRBJ2-6; the match to TRBD1 covers 8 bases. In germline, CDR1 is SNHLY, CDR2 FYNNEI. The ends lost 7 bases at V and 3 bases at J; junction bases unmatched: 8. The CDR3 runs to 16 residues. The CDR3 region is CASTRQGTGGANVLTF. The CDR3 DNA sequence: TGTGCCAGCACGAGACAGGGGACCGGTGGGGCCAACGTCCTGACTTTC.

The J gene is TRBJ1-1, the V gene TRBV19; maybe TRBD1 (5 bases). The CDR3 length is 16 residues. V lost 7 bases and J lost 0, with 18 bases in between. In germline, CDR1 is LNHDA, CDR2 SQIVND (reference sequence). This chain's CDR3 is CASTSTRGTLNTEAFF. The CDR3 nucleotides are TGTGCCAGTACCTCCACCCGGGGGACGTTGAACACTGAAGCTTTCTTT.

The CDR3 DNA reads as TGCGCCAGCAGCCGTCAGGCCGATGGCTACACCTTC. Its protein product is CASSRQADGYTF. This chain uses TRBV5-1 with TRBJ1-2; D unclear. Germline CDR1 reads SGHRS; CDR2 reads YFSETQ. V lost 4 bases to trimming and J lost 6 bases, with 10 bases between them. This CDR3 is 12 amino acids long. The complete variable domain, with remaining parts taken from reference TRBV5-1 and TRBJ1-2, reads KAGVTQTPRYLIKTRGQQVTLSCSPISGHRSVSWYQQTPGQGLQFLFEYFSETQRNKGNFPGRFSGRQFSNSRSEMNVSTLELGDSALYLCASSRQADGYTFGSGTRLTVV.

This chain connects TRBV29-1 to TRBJ2-2; 9 positions match TRBD1. Germline loops: CDR1 SQVTM, CDR2 ANQGSEA. CDR3 length: 15 residues. The trim removed 3 bases at V and 6 bases at J, leaving 8 bases unmatched. CDR3 amino acids: CSVEGQGGGPGELFF. CDR3 bases: TGCAGCGTTGAGGGACAGGGCGGGGGACCCGGGGAGCTGTTTTTT.

The chain recombines TRBV30 with TRBJ1-5; D not certain. Germline loops: CDR1 GTSNPN, CDR2 SVGIG (reference sequence). Trimming shortened V by 1 base and J by 7 bases, and 11 bases separated the two germline ends. The CDR3 totals 13 residues. CDR3 protein: CAWSGGSTQPQHF. The CDR3 nucleotides read TGTGCCTGGAGTGGAGGCAGTACGCAGCCCCAGCATTTT.

This rearrangement joins TRBV5-1 to TRBJ2-3; 8 bases match TRBD1. CDR1 and CDR2 (germline): SGHRS, YFSETQ. This CDR3 has 21 amino acids. Losses at the gene ends were 1 base for V and 8 bases for J; bases not matched to a gene: 27. Here the CDR3 DNA reads TGCGCCAGCAGCTTGCCTGGGACAGGCGTTCCTTATAGACTGTCACGTGGTACGCAGTATTTT. Amino acid sequence: CASSLPGTGVPYRLSRGTQYF.

V usage is TRBV27 and J usage is TRBJ1-1; D might be TRBD1 (5 bases). The V gene lost 4 bases and the J gene lost 1 base, with 13 bases spanning the gap. The germline gives CDR1 MNHEY, CDR2 SMNVEV (reference sequence). The CDR3 is 15 residues long. The CDR3 reads CASSSGIVRNTEAFF. CDR3 DNA sequence: TGTGCCAGCAGTTCAGGGATCGTACGGAACACTGAAGCTTTCTTT.

The rearrangement joins TRBV2 to TRBJ2-1; 11 bases are a match to TRBD2. V shed 6 bases, J shed 6 bases, and the junction held 7 bases outside the gene matches. CDR3 size: 15 residues. Germline V gene data show CDR1 as SNHLY and CDR2 as FYNNEI. Written as DNA, the CDR3 is TGTGCCAGCAGACAACTAGCGGGGGTGATCAATGAGCAGTTCTTC. It yields the protein CASRQLAGVINEQFF.

CDR3 bases: TGCGCCAGCAGCCCCCGGCTAGCGGGGATTCAAGAGACCCAGTACTTC. It encodes CASSPRLAGIQETQYF. The genes are TRBV4-1 and TRBJ2-5; 9 bases are shared with TRBD2. The CDR3 runs 16 residues. Looked up from germline, CDR1 is MGHRA and CDR2 is YSYEKL. Germline trimming cut 4 bases from V and 2 bases from J; bases unmatched to any gene: 8.

The chain recombines TRBV7-3 with TRBJ2-2; 9 bases are a match to TRBD1. The CDR3 has 16 amino acids. The germline gives CDR1 SGHTA, CDR2 FQGTGA. The J segment lost 3 bases and the V segment lost 5 bases, leaving 7 bases of the junction unmatched. CDR3 loop: CASSDGQGTYTGELFF. The CDR3 DNA reads TGTGCCAGCAGCGACGGACAGGGGACTTACACCGGGGAGCTGTTTTTT.

The rearrangement uses TRBV5-1 and TRBJ1-1; 9 bases agree with TRBD1. Trimming at V came to 1 base and at J to 5 bases, leaving 12 bases not matched to a gene. The CDR3 loop spans 17 amino acids. CDR1 is SGHRS, CDR2 YFSETQ, per germline. CDR3 region: CASSLSGLQGAHTEAFF. The CDR3 DNA follows: TGCGCCAGCAGCTTGTCGGGCCTACAGGGGGCGCATACTGAAGCTTTCTTT.

This chain uses TRBV6-6 with TRBJ2-1; 10 bases agree with TRBD2. In germline, CDR1 is MNHNY, CDR2 SVGAGI (reference sequence). The length of the CDR3 is 16 residues. Trimming at V came to 2 bases and at J to 4 bases, leaving 5 bases not matched to a gene. CDR3 in amino acids: CASSYQASGGYNEQFF. The CDR3, as DNA: TGTGCCAGCAGTTACCAGGCTAGCGGGGGATACAATGAGCAGTTCTTC.

The chain combines TRBV25-1 with TRBJ2-2, with 8 bases identical to TRBD1. The CDR3 is 15 amino acids. V was pared by 3 bases and J by 7 bases, with 7 bases of the junction left unmatched. CDR1 and CDR2 (germline): MGHDK, SYGVNS. As DNA, the CDR3 is TGTGCCAGCAGTGATCGTCAGGGGGCGGTCGGGGAGCTGTTTTTT. Its protein is CASSDRQGAVGELFF.

The chain recombines TRBV19 with TRBJ1-1, with 8 nucleotides matching TRBD1. Germline V gives CDR1 LNHDA, CDR2 SQIVND (reference sequence). The junction had 12 bases not matched to a gene; V was cut back by 5 bases and J by 1 base. The CDR3 runs 17 residues. DNA of the CDR3: TGTGCCAGTAGTGCGAGGATTGGACAGGGTGCGAACACTGAAGCTTTCTTT. Translation gives CASSARIGQGANTEAFF.

The rearrangement uses TRBV3-1 (or the pseudogene TRBV3-2) and TRBJ1-2; the match to TRBD1 covers 7 bases. The CDR3 has 16 residues. V dropped 0 bases and J dropped 4; count of bases not matched to a gene: 8. Germline-derived CDR1 and CDR2 are LGHDT and YNNKEL (reference sequence). The DNA for the CDR3 is TGTGCCAGCAGCCAAGATGAGGGGGCAGGGTTCTATGGCTACACCTTC. Translation gives CASSQDEGAGFYGYTF.

This sequence joins TRBV7-3 and TRBJ2-1; 7 positions match TRBD1. J lost 1 base, V lost 5 bases, and 8 bases had no gene match. This CDR3 comprises 16 residues. Germline CDR1 reads SGHTA; CDR2 reads FQGTGA. The CDR3 DNA follows: TGTGCCAGCAGCGTTTCCGGGACAGTATCCTACAATGAGCAGTTCTTC. Protein: CASSVSGTVSYNEQFF.